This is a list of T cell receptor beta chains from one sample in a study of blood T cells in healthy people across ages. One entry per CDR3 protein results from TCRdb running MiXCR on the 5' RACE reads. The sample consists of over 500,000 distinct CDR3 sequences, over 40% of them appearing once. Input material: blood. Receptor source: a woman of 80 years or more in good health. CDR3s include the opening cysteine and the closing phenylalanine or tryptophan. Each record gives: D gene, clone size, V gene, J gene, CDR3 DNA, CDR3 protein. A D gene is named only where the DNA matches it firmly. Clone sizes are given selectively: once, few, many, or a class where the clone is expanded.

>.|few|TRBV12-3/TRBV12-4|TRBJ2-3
TGTGCCAGCAGTTTAGGTCCCAGGTCTGATACGCAGTATTTT
CASSLGPRSDTQYF
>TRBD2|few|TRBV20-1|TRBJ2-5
TGCAGTGCTAGAGACCCTCTAACTAGCGGGAGTTTCTCAGAGACCCAGTACTTC
CSARDPLTSGSFSETQYF
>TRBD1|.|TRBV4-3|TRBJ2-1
TGCGCCAGCAGCCACGTAGACAGGGGCTCCTACAATGAGCAGTTCTTC
CASSHVDRGSYNEQFF
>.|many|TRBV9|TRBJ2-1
TGTGCCAGCAGCGTAGATCTCGGTGGTCTGAGGTATAATGAGCAGTTCTTC
CASSVDLGGLRYNEQFF
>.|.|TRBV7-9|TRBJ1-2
TGTGCCAGCAGCTCGGAGGGGGGCTACACCTTC
CASSSEGGYTF
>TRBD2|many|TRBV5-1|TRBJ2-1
TGCGCCAGCAGCCCCATAGCCGGGGGGTCCTACAATGAGCAGTTCTTC
CASSPIAGGSYNEQFF
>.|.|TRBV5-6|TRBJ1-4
TGTGCCAGCAGCTTCTGGACGGGTGAAAAACTGTTTTTT
CASSFWTGEKLFF
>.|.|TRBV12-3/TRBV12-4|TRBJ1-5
TGTGCCAGCAAAACAGGGTTCGGTCAGCCCCAGCATTTT
CASKTGFGQPQHF
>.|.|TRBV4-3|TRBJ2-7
TGCGCCAGCAGCCATCTTCTAACTTCTGGCGAGCAGTACTTC
CASSHLLTSGEQYF
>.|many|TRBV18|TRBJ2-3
TGTGCCAGCTCACCACCCCAGGCAACAGATACGCAGTATTTT
CASSPPQATDTQYF
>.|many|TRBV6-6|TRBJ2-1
TGTGCCAGCAGGGGAGGGACAGTCCACAATGAGCAGTTCTTC
CASRGGTVHNEQFF
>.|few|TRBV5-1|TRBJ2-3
TGCGCCAGCTCCGGGACGGGGGCCGATACGGATACGCAGTATTTT
CASSGTGADTDTQYF
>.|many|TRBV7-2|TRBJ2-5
TGTGCCAGCAGCACACGGGTCCAAGAGACCCAGTACTTC
CASSTRVQETQYF
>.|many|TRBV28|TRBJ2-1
TGTGCCAGCAGTCCCCAGACAGAGTTCTCCTACAATGAGCAGTTCTTC
CASSPQTEFSYNEQFF
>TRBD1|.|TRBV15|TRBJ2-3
TGTGCCACCCAGGACGGGACAGGGCTCACAGATACGCAGTATTTT
CATQDGTGLTDTQYF
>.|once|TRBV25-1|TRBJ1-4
TGTGCCAGCAGTCCCCGGGGAGGCGGGCGAATTTCGGGTGAAAAACTGTTTTTT
CASSPRGGGRISGEKLFF
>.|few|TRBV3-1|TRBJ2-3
TGTGCCAGCAACCAAAGGGGAGCGGATACGCAGTATTTT
CASNQRGADTQYF
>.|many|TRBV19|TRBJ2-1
TGTGCCAGTAGTATACAGAAGAGTGAGCAGTTCTTC
CASSIQKSEQFF
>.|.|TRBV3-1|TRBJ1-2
TGTGCCAGCAGCCCTCTCCAGGGGAGTCGAGGCTACACCTTC
CASSPLQGSRGYTF
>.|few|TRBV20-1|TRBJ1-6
TGCAGTGCTAATGGTCTAGGGCAAAATTCACCCCTCCACTTT
CSANGLGQNSPLHF
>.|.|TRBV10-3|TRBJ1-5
TGTGCCATCAGTGAACAGAATCAGCCCCAGCATTTT
CAISEQNQPQHF
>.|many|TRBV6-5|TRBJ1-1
TGTGCCAGCAGTTCCAACAGGGTCGGCACTGAAGCTTTCTTT
CASSSNRVGTEAFF
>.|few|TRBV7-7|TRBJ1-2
TGTGCTAGCAGCTTAGGGGTCAGGACCAACTATGGCTACACCTTC
CASSLGVRTNYGYTF
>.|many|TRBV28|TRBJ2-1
TGTGCCAGCCTCTACCGGCCGAGCTCCTACAATGAGCAGTTCTTC
CASLYRPSSYNEQFF